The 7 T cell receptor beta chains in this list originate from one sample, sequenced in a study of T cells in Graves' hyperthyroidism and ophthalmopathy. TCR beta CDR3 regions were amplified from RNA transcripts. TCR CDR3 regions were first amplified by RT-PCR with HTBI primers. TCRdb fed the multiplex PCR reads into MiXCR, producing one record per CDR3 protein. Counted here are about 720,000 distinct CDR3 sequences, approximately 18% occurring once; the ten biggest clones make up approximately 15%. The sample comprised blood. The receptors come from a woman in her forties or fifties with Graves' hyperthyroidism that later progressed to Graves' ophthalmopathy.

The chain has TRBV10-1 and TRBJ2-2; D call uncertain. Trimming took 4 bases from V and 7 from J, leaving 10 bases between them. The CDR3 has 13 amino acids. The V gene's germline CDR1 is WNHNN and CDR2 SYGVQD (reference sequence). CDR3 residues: CASSGSALGELFF. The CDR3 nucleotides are TGCGCCAGCAGTGGGTCGGCCCTCGGGGAGCTGTTTTTT.

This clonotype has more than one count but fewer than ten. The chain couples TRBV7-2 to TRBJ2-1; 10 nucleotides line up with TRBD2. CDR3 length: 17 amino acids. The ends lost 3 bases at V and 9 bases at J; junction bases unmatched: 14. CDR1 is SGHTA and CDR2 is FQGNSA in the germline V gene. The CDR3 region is CASSLSGGANLRSEQFF. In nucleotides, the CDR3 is TGTGCCAGCAGCTTGAGCGGGGGGGCGAATTTAAGGAGTGAGCAGTTCTTC.

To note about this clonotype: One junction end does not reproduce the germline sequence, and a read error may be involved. The CDR3 DNA sequence: TGTGCTAGCAGCTTAGTGCGGCCCGCGAACACCGGGGAGCTGTTTTTT. It translates to CASSLVRPANTGELFF. The rearrangement uses TRBV7-7 and TRBJ2-2; D is unclear. CDR1 SSHAT and CDR2 FNYEAQ come from the germline V gene (reference sequence). The CDR3 is 16 amino acids.

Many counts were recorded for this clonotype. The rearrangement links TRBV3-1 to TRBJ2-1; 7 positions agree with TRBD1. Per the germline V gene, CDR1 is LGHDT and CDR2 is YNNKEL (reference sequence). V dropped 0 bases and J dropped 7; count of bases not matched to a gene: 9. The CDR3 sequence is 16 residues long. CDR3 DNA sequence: TGTGCCAGCAGCCAAGAAGCGAAGGGGGCAGGGAATGAGCAGTTCTTC. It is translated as CASSQEAKGAGNEQFF.

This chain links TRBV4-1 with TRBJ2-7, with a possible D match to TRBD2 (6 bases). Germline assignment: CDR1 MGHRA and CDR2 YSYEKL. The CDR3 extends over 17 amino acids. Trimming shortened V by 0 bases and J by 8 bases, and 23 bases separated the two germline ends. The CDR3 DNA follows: TGCGCCAGCAGCCAAGAACGTTTGCGGGGACGGATTCGCAAGCAGTACTTC. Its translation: CASSQERLRGRIRKQYF.

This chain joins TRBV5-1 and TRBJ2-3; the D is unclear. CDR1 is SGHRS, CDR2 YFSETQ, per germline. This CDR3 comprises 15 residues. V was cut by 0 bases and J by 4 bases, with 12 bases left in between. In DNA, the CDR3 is TGCGCCAGCAGCTTGGTTGCTCGTGCCGCAGATACGCAGTATTTT. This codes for CASSLVARAADTQYF.

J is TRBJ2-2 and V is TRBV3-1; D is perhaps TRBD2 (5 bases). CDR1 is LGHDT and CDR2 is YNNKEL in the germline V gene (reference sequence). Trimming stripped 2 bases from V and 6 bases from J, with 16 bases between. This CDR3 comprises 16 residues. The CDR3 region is CASSQIPSFFAGELFF. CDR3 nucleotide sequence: TGTGCCAGCAGCCAAATCCCTAGCTTTTTTGCCGGGGAGCTGTTTTTT.